Described below is a single T cell receptor beta chain sequence and its context. Its antigen is currently unknown. This entry belongs to a study of OX40 agonist ivuxolimab in advanced cancers. Study-wide background: Across the patients, intravenous ivuxolimab was delivered every 2 weeks at 0.01 to 10 mg/kg. Points from the study as a whole: At doses 0.1 to 3.0 mg/kg, CD4+ and CD8+ clones expanded. What antigens the expanded peripheral T cells recognized was never established.

TCRdb's copy holds only in-frame clones and misses some; the assay was immunoSEQ multiplex PCR. In the table there are 65,000 to 95,000 clones, roughly 89% of which are singletons. Between the trimmed V and J ends, which lost 5 bases and 4 bases, there was a span of 17 bases. The length of the CDR3 is 14 residues. From germline, CDR1 is GTSNPN and CDR2 SVGIG (reference sequence). Material: CD4+ or CD8+ T cells sorted from blood, obtained in a trial of the OX40 agonist ivuxolimab. V and J are TRBV30 and TRBJ2-5; tentative D call: TRBD1 (6 bases). The TCR originated in an adult with an advanced solid tumor such as melanoma, head and neck, liver or kidney cancer. CDR3 nucleotide sequence: TGTGCCTGGGGGGGTACAGGGCTTGGAGAGACCCAGTACTTC. It translates to CAWGGTGLGETQYF.